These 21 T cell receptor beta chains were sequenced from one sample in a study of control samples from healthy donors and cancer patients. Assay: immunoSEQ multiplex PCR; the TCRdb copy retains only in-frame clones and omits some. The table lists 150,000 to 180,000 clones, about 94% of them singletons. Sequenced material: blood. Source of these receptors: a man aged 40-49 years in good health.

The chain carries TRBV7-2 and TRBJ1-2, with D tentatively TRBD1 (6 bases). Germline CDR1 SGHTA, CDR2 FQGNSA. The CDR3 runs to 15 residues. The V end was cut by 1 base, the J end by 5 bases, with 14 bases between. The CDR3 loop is CASSLGAGALYGYTF. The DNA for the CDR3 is TGTGCCAGCAGCTTAGGAGCAGGGGCCCTATATGGCTACACCTTC.

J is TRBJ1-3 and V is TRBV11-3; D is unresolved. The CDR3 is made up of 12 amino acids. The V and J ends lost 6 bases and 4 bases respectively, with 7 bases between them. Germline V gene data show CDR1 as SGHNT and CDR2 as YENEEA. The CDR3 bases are TGTGCCAGCAGTGGAAGCGGAAACACCATATATTTT. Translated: CASSGSGNTIYF.

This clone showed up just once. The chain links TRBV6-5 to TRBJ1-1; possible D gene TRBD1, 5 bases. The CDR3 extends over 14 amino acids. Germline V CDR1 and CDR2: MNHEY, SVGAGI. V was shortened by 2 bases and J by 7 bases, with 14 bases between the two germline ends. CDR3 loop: CASSYGAGWGEAFF. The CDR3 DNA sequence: TGTGCCAGCAGTTACGGGGCAGGGTGGGGTGAAGCTTTCTTT.

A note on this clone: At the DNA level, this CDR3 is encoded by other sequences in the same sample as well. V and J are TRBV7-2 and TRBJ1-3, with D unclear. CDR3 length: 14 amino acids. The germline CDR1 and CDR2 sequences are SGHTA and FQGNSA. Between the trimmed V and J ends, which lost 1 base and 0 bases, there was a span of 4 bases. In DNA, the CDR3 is TGTGCCAGCAGCTTAGGGGGCTCTGGAAACACCATATATTTT. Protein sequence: CASSLGGSGNTIYF.

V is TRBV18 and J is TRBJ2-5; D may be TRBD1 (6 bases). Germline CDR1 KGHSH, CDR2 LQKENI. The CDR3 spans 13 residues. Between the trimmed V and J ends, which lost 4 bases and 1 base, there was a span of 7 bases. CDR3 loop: CASSRTAQETQYF. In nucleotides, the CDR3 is TGTGCCAGCTCACGGACAGCCCAAGAGACCCAGTACTTC.

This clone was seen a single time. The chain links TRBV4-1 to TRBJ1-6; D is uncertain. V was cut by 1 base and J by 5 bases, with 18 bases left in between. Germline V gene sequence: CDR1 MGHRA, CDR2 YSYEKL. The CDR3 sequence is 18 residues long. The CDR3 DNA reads TGCGCCAGCAGCCAAGGGAGAGGCAGTCCACGCGATAATTCACCCCTCCACTTT. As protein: CASSQGRGSPRDNSPLHF.

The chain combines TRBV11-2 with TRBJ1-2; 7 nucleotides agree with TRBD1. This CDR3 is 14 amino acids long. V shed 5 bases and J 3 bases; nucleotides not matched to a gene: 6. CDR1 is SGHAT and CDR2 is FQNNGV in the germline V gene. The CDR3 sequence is CASSGRGLDYGYTF. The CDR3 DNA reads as TGTGCCAGCAGCGGAAGGGGGCTGGACTATGGCTACACCTTC.

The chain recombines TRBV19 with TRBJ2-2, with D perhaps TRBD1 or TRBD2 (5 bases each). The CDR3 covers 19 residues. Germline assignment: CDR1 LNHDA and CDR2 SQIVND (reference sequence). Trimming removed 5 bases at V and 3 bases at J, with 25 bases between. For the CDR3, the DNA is TGTGCCAGTAGTGGTCCGGGACCGGGTCCTCGTAGTGACACCGGGGAGCTGTTTTTT. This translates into CASSGPGPGPRSDTGELFF. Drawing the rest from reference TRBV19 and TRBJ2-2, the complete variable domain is DGGITQSPKYLFRKEGQNVTLSCEQNLNHDAMYWYRQDPGQGLRLIYYSQIVNDFQKGDIAEGYSVSREKKESFPLTVTSAQKNPTAFYLCASSGPGPGPRSDTGELFFGEGSRLTVL.

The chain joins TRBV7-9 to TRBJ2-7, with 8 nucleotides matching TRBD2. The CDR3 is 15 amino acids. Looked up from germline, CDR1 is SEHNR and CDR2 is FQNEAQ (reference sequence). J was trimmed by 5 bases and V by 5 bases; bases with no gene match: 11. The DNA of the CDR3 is TGTGCCAGCAGCCCTGGGACTAGGGCGAGCGACGAGCAGTACTTC. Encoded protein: CASSPGTRASDEQYF.

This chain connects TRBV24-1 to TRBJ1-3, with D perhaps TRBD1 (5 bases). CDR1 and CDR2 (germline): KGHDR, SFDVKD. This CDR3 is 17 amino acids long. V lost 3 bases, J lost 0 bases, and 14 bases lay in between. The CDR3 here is CATSDLRDWYSGNTIYF. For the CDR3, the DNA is TGTGCCACCAGTGATCTCCGGGACTGGTACTCTGGAAACACCATATATTTT.

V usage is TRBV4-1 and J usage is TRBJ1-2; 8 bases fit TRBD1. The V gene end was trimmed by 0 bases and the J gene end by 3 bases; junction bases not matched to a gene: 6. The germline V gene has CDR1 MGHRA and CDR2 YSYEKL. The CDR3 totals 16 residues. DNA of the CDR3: TGCGCCAGCAGCCAAGAGGCCGACAGGGGCCACTATGGCTACACCTTC. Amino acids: CASSQEADRGHYGYTF.

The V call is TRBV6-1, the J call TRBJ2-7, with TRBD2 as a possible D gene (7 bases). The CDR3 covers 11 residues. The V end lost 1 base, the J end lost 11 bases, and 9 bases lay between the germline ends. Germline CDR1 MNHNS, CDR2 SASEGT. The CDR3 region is CASSEVGGEYF. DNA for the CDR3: TGTGCCAGCAGTGAAGTAGGGGGGGAGTACTTC.

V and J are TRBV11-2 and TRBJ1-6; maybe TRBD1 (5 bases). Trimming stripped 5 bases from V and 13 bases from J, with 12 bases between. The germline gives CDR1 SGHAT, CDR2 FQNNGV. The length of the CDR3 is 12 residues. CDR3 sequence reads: CASSPPGGPLHF. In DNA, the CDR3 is TGTGCCAGCAGCCCTCCTGGGGGGCCCCTCCACTTT.

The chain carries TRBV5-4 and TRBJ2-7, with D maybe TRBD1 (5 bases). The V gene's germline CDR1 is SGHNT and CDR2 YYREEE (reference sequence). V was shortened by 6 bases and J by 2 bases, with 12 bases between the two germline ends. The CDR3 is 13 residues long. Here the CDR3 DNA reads TGTGCCAGCACCCTCGACAGCGCCTACGAGCAGTACTTC. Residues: CASTLDSAYEQYF.

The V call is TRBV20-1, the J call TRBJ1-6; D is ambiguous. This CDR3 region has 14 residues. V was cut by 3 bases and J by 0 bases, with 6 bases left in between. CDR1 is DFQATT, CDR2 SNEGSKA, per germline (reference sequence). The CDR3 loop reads CSASQSSYNSPLHF. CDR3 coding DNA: TGCAGTGCTAGTCAGAGCTCCTATAATTCACCCCTCCACTTT.

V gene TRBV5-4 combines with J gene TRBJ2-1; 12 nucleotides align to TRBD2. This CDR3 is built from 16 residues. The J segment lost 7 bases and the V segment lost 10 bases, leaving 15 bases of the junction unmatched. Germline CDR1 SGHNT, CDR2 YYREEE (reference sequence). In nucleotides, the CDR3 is TGTGCCCCTAAGGCCCTAGCGGGGGGGCCGGGGAATGAGCAGTTCTTC. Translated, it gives CAPKALAGGPGNEQFF.

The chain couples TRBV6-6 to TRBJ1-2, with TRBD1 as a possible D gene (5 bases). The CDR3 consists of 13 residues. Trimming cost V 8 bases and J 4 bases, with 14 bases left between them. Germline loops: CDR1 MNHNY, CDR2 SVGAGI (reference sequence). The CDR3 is CASWASGPYGYTF. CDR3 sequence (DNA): TGTGCCAGCTGGGCCTCAGGGCCCTATGGCTACACCTTC.

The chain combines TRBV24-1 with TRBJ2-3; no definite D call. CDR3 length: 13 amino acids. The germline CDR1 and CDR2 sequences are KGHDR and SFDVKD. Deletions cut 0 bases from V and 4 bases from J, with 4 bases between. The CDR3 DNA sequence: TGTGCCACCAGTGATTTGAGCGCAGATACGCAGTATTTT. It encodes CATSDLSADTQYF.

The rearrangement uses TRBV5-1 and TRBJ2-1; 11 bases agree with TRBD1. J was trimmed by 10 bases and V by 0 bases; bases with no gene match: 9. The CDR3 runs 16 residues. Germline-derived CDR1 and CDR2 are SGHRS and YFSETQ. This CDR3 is CASSLDPGQGGGEQFF. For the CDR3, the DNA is TGCGCCAGCAGCTTGGACCCGGGACAGGGGGGAGGAGAGCAGTTCTTC.

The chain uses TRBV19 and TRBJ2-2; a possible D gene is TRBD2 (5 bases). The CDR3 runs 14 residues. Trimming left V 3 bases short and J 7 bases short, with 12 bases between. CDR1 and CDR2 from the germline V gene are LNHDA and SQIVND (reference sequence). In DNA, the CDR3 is TGTGCCAGTAGTATCTCCCGGGGAAGCGGGGAGCTGTTTTTT. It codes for CASSISRGSGELFF.

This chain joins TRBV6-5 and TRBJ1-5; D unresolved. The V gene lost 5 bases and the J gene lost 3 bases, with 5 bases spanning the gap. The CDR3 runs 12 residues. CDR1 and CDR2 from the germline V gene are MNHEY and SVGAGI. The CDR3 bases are TGTGCCAGCAGTCGGTCCAATCAGCCCCAGCATTTT. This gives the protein CASSRSNQPQHF.